This T cell receptor (beta chain) was identified in a study of cytomegalovirus exposure and HLA in healthy donors. The germline V and J ends were trimmed by 2 bases and 11 bases, with 16 bases remaining between them. The CDR3 covers 14 residues. Germline CDR1 SNHLY, CDR2 FYNNEI. Only a few counts were recorded for this clone. Its antigen is currently unknown. Whole-study findings and limits: Cytomegalovirus status, reportedly, was diagnosed with high specificity and sensitivity by the classifier. Sequencing likely caused a cluster of highly shared sequence variants. A list of around 150 TCR beta chains associated with cytomegalovirus was given.

The PCR contained 60 Vbeta and 13 Jbeta primers. Assay used: immunoSEQ multiplex PCR; TCRdb lists only in-frame clones, some missing. Of 100,000 to 150,000 clones listed, roughly two thirds were seen once; the top ten hold around 1.6%. This clonotype originated in a young man in good health and CMV-seropositive. The sample was PBMCs. The V call is TRBV2, the J call TRBJ1-5; no firm D call. The CDR3 sequence is CASSELTRSTAQHF. CDR3 nucleotide sequence: TGTGCCAGCAGTGAATTGACGAGAAGCACAGCCCAGCATTTT.